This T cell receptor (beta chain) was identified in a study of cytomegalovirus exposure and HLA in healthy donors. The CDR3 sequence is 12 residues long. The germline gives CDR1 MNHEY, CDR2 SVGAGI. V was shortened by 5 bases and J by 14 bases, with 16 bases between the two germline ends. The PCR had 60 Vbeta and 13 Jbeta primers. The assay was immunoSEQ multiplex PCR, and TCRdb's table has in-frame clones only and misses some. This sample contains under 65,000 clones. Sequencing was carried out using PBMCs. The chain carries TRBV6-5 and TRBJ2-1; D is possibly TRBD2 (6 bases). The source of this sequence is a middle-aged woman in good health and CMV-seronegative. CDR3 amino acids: CASSKQGGGKFF. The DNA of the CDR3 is TGTGCCAGCAGTAAGCAGGGCGGCGGGAAGTTCTTC.